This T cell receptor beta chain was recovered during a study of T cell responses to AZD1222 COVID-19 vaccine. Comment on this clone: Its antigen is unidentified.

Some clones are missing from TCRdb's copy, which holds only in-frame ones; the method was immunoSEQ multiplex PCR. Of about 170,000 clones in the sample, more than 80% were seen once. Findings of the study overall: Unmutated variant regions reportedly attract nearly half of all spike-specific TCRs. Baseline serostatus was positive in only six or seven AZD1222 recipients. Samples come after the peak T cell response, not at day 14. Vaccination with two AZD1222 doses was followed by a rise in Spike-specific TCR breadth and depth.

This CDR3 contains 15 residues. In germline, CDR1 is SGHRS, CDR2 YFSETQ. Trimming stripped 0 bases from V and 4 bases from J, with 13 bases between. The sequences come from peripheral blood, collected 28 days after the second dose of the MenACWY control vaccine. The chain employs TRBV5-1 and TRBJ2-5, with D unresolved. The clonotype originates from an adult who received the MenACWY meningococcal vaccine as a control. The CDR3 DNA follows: TGCGCCAGCAGCTTGGATGGGTCCCCATCAGAGACCCAGTACTTC. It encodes CASSLDGSPSETQYF. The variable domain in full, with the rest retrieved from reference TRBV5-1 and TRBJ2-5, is KAGVTQTPRYLIKTRGQQVTLSCSPISGHRSVSWYQQTPGQGLQFLFEYFSETQRNKGNFPGRFSGRQFSNSRSEMNVSTLELGDSALYLCASSLDGSPSETQYFGPGTRLLVL.